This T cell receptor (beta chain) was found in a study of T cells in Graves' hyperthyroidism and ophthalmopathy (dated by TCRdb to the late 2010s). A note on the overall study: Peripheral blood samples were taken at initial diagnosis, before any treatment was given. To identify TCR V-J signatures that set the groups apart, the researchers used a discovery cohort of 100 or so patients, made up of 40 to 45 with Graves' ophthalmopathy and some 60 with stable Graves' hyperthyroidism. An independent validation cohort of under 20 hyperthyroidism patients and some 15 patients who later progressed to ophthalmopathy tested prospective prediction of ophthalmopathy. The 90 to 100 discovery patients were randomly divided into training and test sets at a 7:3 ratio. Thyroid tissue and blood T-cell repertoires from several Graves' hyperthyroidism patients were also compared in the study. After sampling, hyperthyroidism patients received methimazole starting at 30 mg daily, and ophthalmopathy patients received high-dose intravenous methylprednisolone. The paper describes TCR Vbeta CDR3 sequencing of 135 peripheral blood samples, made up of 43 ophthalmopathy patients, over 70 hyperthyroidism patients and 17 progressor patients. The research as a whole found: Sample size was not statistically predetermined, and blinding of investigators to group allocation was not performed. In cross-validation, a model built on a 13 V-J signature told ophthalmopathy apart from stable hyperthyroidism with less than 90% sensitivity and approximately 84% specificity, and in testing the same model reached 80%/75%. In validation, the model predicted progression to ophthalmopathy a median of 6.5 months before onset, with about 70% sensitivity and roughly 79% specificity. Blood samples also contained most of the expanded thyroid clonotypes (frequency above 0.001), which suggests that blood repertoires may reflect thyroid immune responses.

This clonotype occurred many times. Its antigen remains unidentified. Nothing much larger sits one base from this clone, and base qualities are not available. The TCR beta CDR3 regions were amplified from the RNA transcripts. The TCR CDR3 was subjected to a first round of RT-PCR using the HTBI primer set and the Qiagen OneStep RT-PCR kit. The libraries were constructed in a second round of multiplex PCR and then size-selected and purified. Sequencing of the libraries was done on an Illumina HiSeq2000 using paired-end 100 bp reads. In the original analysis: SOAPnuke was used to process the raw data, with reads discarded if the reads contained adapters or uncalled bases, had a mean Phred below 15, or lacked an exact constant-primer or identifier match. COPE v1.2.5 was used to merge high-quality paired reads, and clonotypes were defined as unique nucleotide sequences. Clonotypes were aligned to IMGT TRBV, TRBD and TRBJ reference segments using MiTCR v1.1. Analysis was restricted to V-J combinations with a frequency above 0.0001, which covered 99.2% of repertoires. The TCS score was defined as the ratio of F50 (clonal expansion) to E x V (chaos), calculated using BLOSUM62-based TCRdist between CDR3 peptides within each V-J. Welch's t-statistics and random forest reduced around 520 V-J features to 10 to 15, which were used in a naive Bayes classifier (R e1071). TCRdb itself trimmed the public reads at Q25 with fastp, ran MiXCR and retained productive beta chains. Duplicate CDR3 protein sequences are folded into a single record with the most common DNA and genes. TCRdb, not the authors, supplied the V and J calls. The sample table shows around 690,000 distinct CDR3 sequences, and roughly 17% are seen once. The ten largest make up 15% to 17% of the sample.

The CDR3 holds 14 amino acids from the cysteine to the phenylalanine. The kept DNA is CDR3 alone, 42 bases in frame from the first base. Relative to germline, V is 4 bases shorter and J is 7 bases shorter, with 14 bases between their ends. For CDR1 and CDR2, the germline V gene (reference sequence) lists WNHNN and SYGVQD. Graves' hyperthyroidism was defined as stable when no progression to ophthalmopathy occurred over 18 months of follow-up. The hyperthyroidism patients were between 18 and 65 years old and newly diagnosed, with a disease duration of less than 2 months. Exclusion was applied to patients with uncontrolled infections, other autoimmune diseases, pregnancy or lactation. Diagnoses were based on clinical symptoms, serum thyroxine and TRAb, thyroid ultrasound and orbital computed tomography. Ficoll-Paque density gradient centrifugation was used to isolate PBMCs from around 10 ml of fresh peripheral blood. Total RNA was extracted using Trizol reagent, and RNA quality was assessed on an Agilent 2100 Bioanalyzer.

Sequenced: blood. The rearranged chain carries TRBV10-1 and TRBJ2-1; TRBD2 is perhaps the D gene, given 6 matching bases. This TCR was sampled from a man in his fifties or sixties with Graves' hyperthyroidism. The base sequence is TGCGCCAGCAGTGCCGCCAGGGAGGTGAATGAGCAGTTCTTC. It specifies CASSAAREVNEQFF.